Each of the 19 T cell receptor beta chains below was sequenced from the same sample in a study of siplizumab effects on memory and regulatory T cells. The table came from immunoSEQ multiplex PCR; TCRdb's copy has only in-frame clones and leaves some out. The sample yields fewer than 80,000 clones, 85% to 95% seen once. The material sequenced was CD8+ T cells sorted from blood. These receptors all stem from a human donor in good health.

The V and J genes are TRBV7-7 and TRBJ2-5; 10 nucleotides match TRBD2. In germline, CDR1 is SSHAT, CDR2 FNYEAQ (reference sequence). Trimming removed 4 bases from V and 1 base from J; junction bases left unmatched: 6. This CDR3 contains 16 residues. CDR3 residues: CASSSLAGGLQETQYF. In nucleotides, the CDR3 is TGTGCCAGCAGCTCATTAGCGGGGGGTCTCCAAGAGACCCAGTACTTC.

The chain couples TRBV9 to TRBJ1-1; D is unclear. V lost 3 bases and J 0 bases, leaving 6 bases between the germline ends. The CDR3 covers 13 residues. Germline CDR1 is SGDLS and CDR2 is YYNGEE. The CDR3 bases are TGTGCCAGCAGCGCCATCCTGAACACTGAAGCTTTCTTT. This gives the protein CASSAILNTEAFF.

This clone showed up just once. The chain has TRBV28 and TRBJ1-2; 8 bases are shared with TRBD1. CDR1 MDHEN and CDR2 SYDVKM come from the germline V gene. V was pared by 3 bases and J by 6 bases, with 0 bases of the junction left unmatched. The CDR3 is 12 residues long. DNA for the CDR3: TGTGCCAGCAGTTTGACAGGGGATGGCTACACCTTC. This sequence encodes CASSLTGDGYTF.

On this clone itself: This sample includes further DNA sequences coding for the same CDR3. The chain links TRBV27 to TRBJ2-1; 9 bases align to TRBD2. Losses at the gene ends were 2 bases for V and 7 bases for J; bases not matched to a gene: 3. The CDR3 loop spans 14 amino acids. Germline V gives CDR1 MNHEY, CDR2 SMNVEV (reference sequence). The CDR3 sequence is CASSLAGGLNEQFF. CDR3 in DNA: TGTGCCAGCAGTTTAGCGGGGGGGTTGAATGAGCAGTTCTTC.

The rearrangement joins TRBV9 to TRBJ2-7; 7 bases are shared with TRBD2. The CDR3 loop spans 14 amino acids. Germline CDR1 is SGDLS and CDR2 is YYNGEE. After removal of 0 bases from V and 5 bases from J, the junction contained 5 bases not matched to a gene. Here the CDR3 reads CASSVDGGIDEQYF. The CDR3 DNA is TGTGCCAGCAGCGTAGACGGGGGGATCGACGAGCAGTACTTC.

The chain uses TRBV27 and TRBJ1-4; no reliable D call. The V end was cut by 5 bases, the J end by 4 bases, with 5 bases between. This CDR3 contains 12 residues. CDR1 is MNHEY, CDR2 SMNVEV, per germline (reference sequence). CDR3 region: CASSPNNEKLFF. The DNA for the CDR3 is TGTGCCAGCAGTCCCAATAATGAAAAACTGTTTTTT.

Regarding this clone: An end of the junction does not agree with germline; a read error may underlie this. This chain connects TRBV7-6 to TRBJ2-1; 11 nucleotides align to TRBD2. The CDR3 covers 16 residues. From germline, CDR1 is SGHVS and CDR2 FNYEAQ. The CDR3 sequence: CASSSTLAGGPHEQFF. CDR3 bases: TGTGCCAGCAGCTCAACGTTAGCGGGGGGGCCCCATGAGCAATTCTTC.

The gene calls are TRBV19 and TRBJ2-5, with D uncertain. CDR3 size: 14 residues. CDR1 is LNHDA, CDR2 SQIVND, per germline (reference sequence). V dropped 5 bases and J dropped 9 bases, with 19 bases sitting between them. This CDR3 reads CASSALDQSAAQYF. CDR3 DNA sequence: TGTGCCAGTAGTGCCCTGGACCAGTCCGCGGCCCAGTACTTC.

J is TRBJ1-4 and V is TRBV6-5; the D gene is possibly TRBD1 (5 bases). Trimming pared 2 bases from V and 6 bases from J, leaving 13 bases between. Germline values: CDR1 MNHEY, CDR2 SVGAGI. The CDR3 runs 15 residues. The CDR3 DNA sequence: TGTGCCAGCAGTTACACCCGAGGGACCTATGAAAAACTGTTTTTT. Residues: CASSYTRGTYEKLFF.

J is TRBJ1-5 and V is TRBV30; D gene uncertain. In germline, CDR1 is GTSNPN, CDR2 SVGIG (reference sequence). With 5 bases removed from V and 4 bases from J, the gap between germline ends came to 15 bases. The CDR3 covers 14 residues. The CDR3 protein is CAWGQGLGNQPQHF. The CDR3 DNA reads TGTGCCTGGGGGCAAGGGTTAGGGAATCAGCCCCAGCATTTT.

The chain is built from TRBV7-9 and TRBJ1-3; 9 nucleotides line up with TRBD1. This CDR3 spans 12 amino acids. Germline V lookup: CDR1 SEHNR, CDR2 FQNEAQ (reference sequence). V dropped 7 bases and J dropped 7; count of bases not matched to a gene: 2. CDR3 in amino acids: CASKGTGNTIYF. DNA for the CDR3: TGTGCCAGCAAAGGGACAGGGAACACCATATATTTT.

This sequence joins TRBV9 and TRBJ2-7; TRBD2 is a possible D gene (6 bases). In germline, CDR1 is SGDLS, CDR2 YYNGEE. V was clipped by 2 bases and J by 5 bases, with 11 bases between them. The CDR3 is 13 residues long. The CDR3, as DNA: TGTGCCAGCAGCGTGGAGGGATTGAACGAGCAGTACTTC. Translation gives CASSVEGLNEQYF.

In this sample, this clone turned up a few times. The genes are TRBV2 and TRBJ1-5; unclear D gene. Trimming cost V 5 bases and J 0 bases, with 8 bases left between them. Germline CDR1 is SNHLY and CDR2 is FYNNEI. The CDR3 spans 14 residues. CDR3 protein: CASSLAYSNQPQHF. The CDR3 coding sequence is TGTGCCAGCAGTCTGGCGTATAGCAATCAGCCCCAGCATTTT.

The V and J genes are TRBV6-5 and TRBJ2-5, with D tentatively TRBD1 (5 bases). Deletions cut 6 bases from V and 3 bases from J, with 11 bases between. The CDR3 has 13 residues. Per germline, CDR1 MNHEY and CDR2 SVGAGI. The CDR3 spells CASRDSAKETQYF. CDR3 DNA sequence: TGTGCCAGCAGAGACAGTGCTAAAGAGACCCAGTACTTC.

This chain uses TRBV2 with TRBJ2-2; TRBD2 matches 8 bases. After removal of 4 bases from V and 6 bases from J, the junction contained 7 bases not matched to a gene. The CDR3 runs to 15 residues. Germline V gene sequence: CDR1 SNHLY, CDR2 FYNNEI. The CDR3 sequence is CASSGSGVSPGELFF. CDR3 in DNA: TGTGCCAGCAGTGGTAGCGGGGTCAGTCCCGGGGAGCTGTTTTTT.

This chain connects TRBV7-6 to TRBJ2-3; D unresolved. CDR3 size: 13 residues. CDR1 is SGHVS and CDR2 is FNYEAQ in the germline V gene. V lost 4 bases to trimming and J lost 6 bases, with 11 bases between them. CDR3 sequence (DNA): TGTGCCAGCAGCTCGACCCCTCCGGATACGCAGTATTTT. It yields the protein CASSSTPPDTQYF.

The chain employs TRBV7-3 and TRBJ2-1; 7 nucleotides line up with TRBD2. The CDR3 totals 12 residues. V gave up 5 bases and J gave up 7 bases; unmatched junction bases: 2. Germline V gene sequence: CDR1 SGHTA, CDR2 FQGTGA. The CDR3 spells CASSGRGNEQFF. The CDR3, as DNA: TGTGCCAGCAGCGGGCGGGGGAATGAGCAGTTCTTC.

V gene TRBV7-5 combines with J gene TRBJ2-1. TRBV7-5 is a listed pseudogene. CDR3 length equals 11 residues. CDR3 in DNA: TGTGTCAGAAGCTTAATGGGTGAGCAGTTCTTC. Protein sequence: CVRSLMGEQFF.

This clone was counted once. The rearrangement joins TRBV5-6 to TRBJ2-2; a weak D match, TRBD1 (6 bases). This CDR3 comprises 18 residues. The germline CDR1 and CDR2 sequences are SGHDT and YYEEEE. Between the trimmed V and J ends, which lost 4 bases and 0 bases, there was a span of 19 bases. Written as DNA, the CDR3 is TGTGCCAGCAGCCACTCCACAGGGTGGTGGGCGAACACCGGGGAGCTGTTTTTT. Translation gives CASSHSTGWWANTGELFF.